These 10 T cell receptor beta chains share one sample of origin, sequenced in a study of CD8 T cells in ankylosing spondylitis. Each CDR3 protein gets one entry after TCRdb re-called the 5' RACE reads with MiXCR. The sample records around 250,000 distinct CDR3 sequences, about 10% being singletons. Sequencing input: blood, either unsorted or a sorted T cell fraction (not recorded which). The receptors derive from a male donor with ankylosing spondylitis or in good health (not recorded which).

This clonotype was counted a few times. The chain employs TRBV3-1 and TRBJ2-7, with no clear D. The CDR3 consists of 12 residues. Germline V gives CDR1 LGHDT, CDR2 YNNKEL (reference sequence). Between the trimmed V and J ends, which lost 3 bases and 6 bases, there was a span of 9 bases. In DNA, the CDR3 is TGTGCCAGCAGCCAGACGGGTTTCGAGCAGTACTTC. As protein: CASSQTGFEQYF.

This clonotype was observed at least ten times. The rearrangement joins TRBV15 to TRBJ2-2; the D gene is possibly TRBD2 (5 bases). The CDR3 sequence is 13 residues long. Per germline, CDR1 LNHNV and CDR2 YYDKDF (reference sequence). V was pared by 3 bases and J by 8 bases, with 10 bases between. The CDR3 spells CATSRTTLGELFF. The CDR3 coding sequence is TGTGCCACCAGCAGGACTACATTAGGGGAGCTGTTTTTT.

This clonotype was observed a few times. The V and J genes are TRBV7-3 and TRBJ2-5, with a possible D match to TRBD2 (6 bases). V was shortened by 5 bases and J by 5 bases, with 12 bases between the two germline ends. CDR1 is SGHTA, CDR2 FQGTGA, per germline. The CDR3 is 13 residues long. As DNA, the CDR3 is TGTGCCAGCAGCGCGGGACTCCCGGAGACCCAGTACTTC. Translated: CASSAGLPETQYF.

This clonotype appeared a few times. V and J are TRBV12-3 or TRBV12-4 and TRBJ2-4; 8 bases agree with TRBD1. After removal of 3 bases from V and 0 bases from J, the junction contained 7 bases not matched to a gene. The CDR3 contains 17 residues. CDR3 sequence reads: CASSFDRGWLAKNIQYF. CDR3 nucleotide sequence: TGTGCCAGCAGTTTTGACAGGGGTTGGCTAGCCAAAAACATTCAGTACTTC.

This chain uses TRBV19 with TRBJ2-7; D is undetermined. The CDR3 sequence is 16 residues long. Trimming stripped 6 bases from V and 4 bases from J, with 22 bases between. CDR1 is LNHDA, CDR2 SQIVND, per germline (reference sequence). This chain's CDR3 is CASSQYPGRAGYEQYF. The CDR3 bases are TGTGCCAGTAGCCAGTATCCGGGCCGAGCAGGATACGAGCAGTACTTC.

The V and J genes are TRBV2 and TRBJ2-5, with D unclear. Trimming left V 0 bases short and J 5 bases short, with 7 bases between. Germline values: CDR1 SNHLY, CDR2 FYNNEI. CDR3 length equals 13 residues. The CDR3 bases are TGTGCCAGCAGTGAAGCGCTTCCCGAGACCCAGTACTTC. Translated: CASSEALPETQYF.

This clonotype was recorded many times. The V gene is TRBV5-1, the J gene TRBJ2-7, with TRBD2 as a possible D gene (6 bases). The CDR3 totals 15 residues. V was pared by 5 bases and J by 3 bases, with 18 bases between. Per the germline V gene, CDR1 is SGHRS and CDR2 is YFSETQ. The CDR3 is CASSSRNGGLYEQYF. The CDR3 nucleotides are TGCGCCAGCAGTTCCCGGAACGGGGGACTCTACGAGCAGTACTTC. Complete variable domain (other parts from reference TRBV5-1 and TRBJ2-7): KAGVTQTPRYLIKTRGQQVTLSCSPISGHRSVSWYQQTPGQGLQFLFEYFSETQRNKGNFPGRFSGRQFSNSRSEMNVSTLELGDSALYLCASSSRNGGLYEQYFGPGTRLTVT.

Many counts were recorded for this clonotype. The chain has TRBV5-1 and TRBJ2-7; 10 bases match TRBD2. CDR1 SGHRS and CDR2 YFSETQ come from the germline V gene. This CDR3 has 16 amino acids. Unmatched junction bases numbered 7, after V lost 0 bases and J lost 4 bases. CDR3: CASSLEGLATPYEQYF. In nucleotides, the CDR3 is TGCGCCAGCAGCTTGGAGGGACTAGCGACCCCGTACGAGCAGTACTTC. The whole variable domain, remainder taken from reference TRBV5-1 and TRBJ2-7, is KAGVTQTPRYLIKTRGQQVTLSCSPISGHRSVSWYQQTPGQGLQFLFEYFSETQRNKGNFPGRFSGRQFSNSRSEMNVSTLELGDSALYLCASSLEGLATPYEQYFGPGTRLTVT.

This clonotype was seen ten or more times. J is TRBJ1-3 and V is TRBV7-6; D is unresolved. The V end lost 1 base, the J end lost 8 bases, and 6 bases lay between the germline ends. Germline values: CDR1 SGHVS, CDR2 FNYEAQ. CDR3 length: 12 residues. This CDR3 reads CASSLVTDTIYF. CDR3 DNA sequence: TGTGCCAGCAGCTTAGTCACTGACACCATATATTTT.

This clonotype was recorded many times. This chain links TRBV10-3 with TRBJ1-1; D gene uncertain. This CDR3 contains 13 residues. V dropped 4 bases and J dropped 1 base, with 7 bases sitting between them. Germline V gene sequence: CDR1 ENHRY, CDR2 SYGVKD. The CDR3: CAISVDGNTEAFF. The DNA for the CDR3 is TGTGCCATCAGTGTGGACGGGAACACTGAAGCTTTCTTT.